Below are 18 T cell receptor beta chains sequenced from a single sample in a study of blood T cell repertoires in COVID-19. Libraries were prepared by immunoSEQ multiplex PCR; TCRdb keeps only in-frame clonotypes and omits some of them. The table includes roughly 150,000 clones, around 82% detected once. Sequenced material: peripheral blood. Source of these receptors: a human donor in a cohort sampled during active COVID-19.

The chain is built from TRBV7-2 and TRBJ1-2; possible D gene TRBD1, 5 bases. The CDR3 totals 15 residues. Between the trimmed V and J ends, which lost 1 base and 4 bases, there was a span of 13 bases. CDR1 is SGHTA, CDR2 FQGNSA, per germline. The CDR3 is CASSLGGGHGYGYTF. The CDR3 DNA follows: TGTGCCAGCAGCTTAGGCGGGGGTCATGGCTATGGCTACACCTTC.

The chain links TRBV19 to TRBJ1-1, with 8 bases aligning to TRBD1. The CDR3 extends over 13 amino acids. V dropped 0 bases and J dropped 11; count of bases not matched to a gene: 5. Per the germline V gene, CDR1 is LNHDA and CDR2 is SQIVND (reference sequence). The CDR3 region is CASSIDRGLGAFF. CDR3 coding DNA: TGTGCCAGTAGTATAGACAGGGGGCTGGGGGCTTTCTTT.

This chain joins TRBV27 and TRBJ2-3; TRBD2 agrees at 9 bases. The CDR3 extends over 14 amino acids. The germline CDR1 and CDR2 sequences are MNHEY and SMNVEV (reference sequence). J was trimmed by 4 bases and V by 6 bases; bases with no gene match: 5. CDR3 sequence: CASSGGGRADTQYF. Written as DNA, the CDR3 is TGTGCCAGCAGCGGAGGCGGGAGGGCAGATACGCAGTATTTT.

The chain couples TRBV11-2 to TRBJ1-6, with D maybe TRBD1 (6 bases). Germline assignment: CDR1 SGHAT and CDR2 FQNNGV. Trimming stripped 2 bases from V and 1 base from J, with 12 bases between. This CDR3 is 17 amino acids long. CDR3 in amino acids: CASSLRQAISYNSPLHF. DNA of the CDR3: TGTGCCAGCAGCTTAAGACAGGCAATATCCTATAATTCACCCCTCCACTTT.

The chain uses TRBV7-2 and TRBJ1-2; D unresolved. This CDR3 region has 14 residues. The V gene lost 5 bases and the J gene lost 3 bases, with 13 bases spanning the gap. Germline CDR1 SGHTA, CDR2 FQGNSA. In DNA, the CDR3 is TGTGCCAGCAGCCCGGGAGTTGGGCACTATGGCTACACCTTC. Encoded protein: CASSPGVGHYGYTF.

The rearrangement uses TRBV21-1 and TRBJ2-7; the D call TRBD2 from the table was never checked on the DNA. TRBV21-1 is designated a pseudogene. The CDR3 contains 13 residues. In nucleotides, the CDR3 is TGTGCCAGCAGCATCGACAGCGGGTACGAGCAGTACTTC. This encodes CASSIDSGYEQYF.

V gene TRBV7-9 combines with J gene TRBJ2-5; no firm D call. Germline loops: CDR1 SEHNR, CDR2 FQNEAQ (reference sequence). V was trimmed by 3 bases and J by 5 bases, leaving 4 bases between them. The CDR3 runs to 11 residues. CDR3 amino acids: CASSFSETQYF. The DNA for the CDR3 is TGTGCCAGCAGCTTCAGTGAGACCCAGTACTTC. Based on the CDR3 plus reference TRBV7-9 and TRBJ2-5, the full variable domain is DTGVSQNPRHKITKRGQNVTFRCDPISEHNRLYWYRQTLGQGPEFLTYFQNEAQLEKSRLLSDRFSAERPKGSFSTLEIQRTEQGDSAMYLCASSFSETQYFGPGTRLLVL.

V usage is TRBV3-1 (or the pseudogene TRBV3-2) and J usage is TRBJ2-5, with D maybe TRBD1 (6 bases). Trimming shortened V by 7 bases and J by 5 bases, and 17 bases separated the two germline ends. CDR1 is LGHDT, CDR2 YNNKEL, per germline (reference sequence). The CDR3 is made up of 14 amino acids. CDR3 amino acids: CASNPSGAGETQYF. DNA of the CDR3: TGTGCCAGCAACCCGTCAGGGGCTGGGGAGACCCAGTACTTC.

The gene calls are TRBV3-1 (or the pseudogene TRBV3-2) and TRBJ2-5; 10 nucleotides agree with TRBD2. Germline V gives CDR1 LGHDT, CDR2 YNNKEL (reference sequence). This CDR3 contains 14 residues. With 7 bases clipped from V and 6 bases from J, the junction kept 8 bases outside the gene matches. In nucleotides, the CDR3 is TGTGCCAGCATGCAGCGGGGGGGCGGGCAGACCCAGTACTTC. It specifies CASMQRGGGQTQYF.

The chain carries TRBV19 and TRBJ1-2; weak D call: TRBD1 (6 bases). The CDR3 runs to 17 residues. Germline V gene data show CDR1 as LNHDA and CDR2 as SQIVND (reference sequence). Trimming took 2 bases from V and 2 from J, leaving 18 bases between them. CDR3: CASSIIPRQGRNYGYTF. The CDR3 DNA follows: TGTGCCAGTAGTATAATTCCCCGGCAGGGGAGAAACTATGGCTACACCTTC.

The V gene is TRBV25-1, the J gene TRBJ1-2; possible D gene TRBD1, 6 bases. Trimming shortened V by 6 bases and J by 7 bases, and 15 bases separated the two germline ends. Germline CDR1 MGHDK, CDR2 SYGVNS. CDR3 length: 13 amino acids. The DNA of the CDR3 is TGTGCCAGCAGGGGAGCAGGGGTGGGTGGCTACACCTTC. Translating it yields CASRGAGVGGYTF.

The gene calls are TRBV7-8 and TRBJ2-1, with no clear D. Germline lookup yields CDR1 SGHVS and CDR2 FQNEAQ. With 1 base removed from V and 6 bases from J, the gap between germline ends came to 4 bases. The CDR3 extends over 12 amino acids. The CDR3 DNA sequence: TGTGCCAGCAGCTTAGTCATCAATGAGCAGTTCTTC. This translates into CASSLVINEQFF.

This chain connects TRBV6-6 to TRBJ1-5, with a tentative D call TRBD1 (5 bases). Germline lookup yields CDR1 MNHNY and CDR2 SVGAGI (reference sequence). Trimming took 0 bases from V and 7 from J, leaving 10 bases between them. The length of the CDR3 is 14 residues. Here the CDR3 reads CASSYSTRGQPQHF. The CDR3, as DNA: TGTGCCAGCAGTTACTCGACCCGGGGGCAGCCCCAGCATTTT.

This chain connects TRBV15 to TRBJ2-7, with 8 bases lining up with TRBD1. Germline assignment: CDR1 LNHNV and CDR2 YYDKDF (reference sequence). The J segment lost 6 bases and the V segment lost 3 bases, leaving 1 base of the junction unmatched. This CDR3 is 12 amino acids long. The CDR3 DNA sequence: TGTGCCACCAGCAGGACAGGGGTCGAGCAGTACTTC. Its protein product is CATSRTGVEQYF.

J is TRBJ1-6 and V is TRBV5-6; 12 nucleotides agree with TRBD1. CDR1 SGHDT and CDR2 YYEEEE come from the germline V gene. V trimming: 4 bases; J trimming: 0 bases; junction bases outside the gene matches: 5. CDR3 length: 18 amino acids. The CDR3 loop is CASSRGQGASSYNSPLHF. The CDR3 bases are TGTGCCAGCAGCCGGGGACAGGGGGCTAGCTCCTATAATTCACCCCTCCACTTT.

V usage is TRBV4-1 and J usage is TRBJ2-5; tentatively, D is TRBD1 (6 bases). The CDR3 runs to 15 residues. Germline values: CDR1 MGHRA, CDR2 YSYEKL. V gave up 1 base and J gave up 2 bases, with 11 bases separating them. CDR3 sequence: CASSQGGQVQETQYF. DNA for the CDR3: TGCGCCAGCAGCCAAGGGGGGCAGGTTCAAGAGACCCAGTACTTC.

The rearrangement joins TRBV5-1 to TRBJ1-1, with 8 bases identical to TRBD1. The CDR3 sequence is 14 residues long. Germline-derived CDR1 and CDR2 are SGHRS and YFSETQ. J lost 7 bases, V lost 2 bases, and 7 bases had no gene match. The CDR3 nucleotides are TGCGCCAGCAGCTTACCGGGACAGGCGATTGAAGCTTTCTTT. Translating gives CASSLPGQAIEAFF.

This clone was found once. V and J are TRBV6-1 and TRBJ2-7; 7 bases fit TRBD1. With 5 bases clipped from V and 2 bases from J, the junction kept 9 bases outside the gene matches. The CDR3 runs to 15 residues. CDR1 and CDR2 (germline): MNHNS, SASEGT. CDR3 protein: CASSTSEGAPYEQYF. In nucleotides, the CDR3 is TGTGCCAGCAGTACTTCCGAGGGGGCTCCCTACGAGCAGTACTTC.